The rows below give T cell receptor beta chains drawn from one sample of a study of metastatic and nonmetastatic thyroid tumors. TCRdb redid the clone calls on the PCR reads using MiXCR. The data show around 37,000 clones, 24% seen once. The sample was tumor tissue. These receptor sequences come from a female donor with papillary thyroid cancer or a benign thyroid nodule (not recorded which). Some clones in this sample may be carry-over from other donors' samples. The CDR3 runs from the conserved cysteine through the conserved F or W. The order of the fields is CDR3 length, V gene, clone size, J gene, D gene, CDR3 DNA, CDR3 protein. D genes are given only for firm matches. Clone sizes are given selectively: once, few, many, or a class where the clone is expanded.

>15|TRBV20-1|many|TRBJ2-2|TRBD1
TGCAGTGCTAGTCGACAGGGGGCGAACACCGGGGAGCTGTTTTTT
CSASRQGANTGELFF
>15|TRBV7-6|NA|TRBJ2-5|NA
TGTTCCAGCAGCCGCGATACAGCCGGCCAAGAGACCCAGTACTTC
CSSSRDTAGQETQYF
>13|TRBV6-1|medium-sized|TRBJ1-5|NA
TGTGCCAGCAGCAGGGAGGGGAATCAGCCCCAGCATTTT
CASSREGNQPQHF
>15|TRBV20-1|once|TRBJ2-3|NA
TGCAGTGCTAGATCCCCGGGACCCCTGGTAGATACGCAGTATTTT
CSARSPGPLVDTQYF
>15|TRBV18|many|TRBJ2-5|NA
TGTGCCAGCTCACCATTCAGGACAGACCAAGAGACCCAGTACTTC
CASSPFRTDQETQYF
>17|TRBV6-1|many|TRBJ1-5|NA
TGTGCCAGCAGTGAAAGGGTACAGGGTAGCTCTTCTCAGCCCCAGCATTTT
CASSERVQGSSSQPQHF
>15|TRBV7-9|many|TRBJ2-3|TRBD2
TGTGCCCCCGACCCGTTACGGGGGGGGACAGATACGCAGTATTTT
CAPDPLRGGTDTQYF
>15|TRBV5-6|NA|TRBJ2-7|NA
TGTGCCAGCAGCTTGGGGGCAGGGATCGGCTACGAGCAGTACTTC
CASSLGAGIGYEQYF
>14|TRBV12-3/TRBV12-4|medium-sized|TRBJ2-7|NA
TGTGCCAGCAGTCTACCTGGACGGACTTACGAGCAGTACTTC
CASSLPGRTYEQYF
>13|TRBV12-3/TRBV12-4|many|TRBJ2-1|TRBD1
TGTGCCAGCAGAGCAGGGGGCGTGAATGAGCAGTTCTTC
CASRAGGVNEQFF
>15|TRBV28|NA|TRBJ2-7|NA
TGTGCCAGCAGTTTAGTGGAGGGTGCTTCCTACGAGCAGTACTTC
CASSLVEGASYEQYF